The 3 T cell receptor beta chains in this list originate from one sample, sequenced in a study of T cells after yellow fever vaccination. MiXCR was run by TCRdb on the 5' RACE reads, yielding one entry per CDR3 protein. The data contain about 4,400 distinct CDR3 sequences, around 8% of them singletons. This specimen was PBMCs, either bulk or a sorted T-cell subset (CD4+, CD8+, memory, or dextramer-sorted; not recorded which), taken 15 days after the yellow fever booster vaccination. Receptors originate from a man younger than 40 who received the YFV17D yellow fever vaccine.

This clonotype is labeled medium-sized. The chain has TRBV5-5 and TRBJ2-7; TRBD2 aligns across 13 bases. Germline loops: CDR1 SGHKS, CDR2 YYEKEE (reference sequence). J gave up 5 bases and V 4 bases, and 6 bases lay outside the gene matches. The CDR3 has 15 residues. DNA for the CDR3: TGTGCCAGCAGCAAGACCGGGACTAGCGGGAACGAGCAGTACTTC. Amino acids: CASSKTGTSGNEQYF. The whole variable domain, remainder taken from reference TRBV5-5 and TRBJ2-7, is DAGVTQSPTHLIKTRGQQVTLRCSPISGHKSVSWYQQVLGQGPQFIFQYYEKEERGRGNFPDRFSARQFPNYSSELNVNALLLGDSALYLCASSKTGTSGNEQYFGPGTRLTVT.

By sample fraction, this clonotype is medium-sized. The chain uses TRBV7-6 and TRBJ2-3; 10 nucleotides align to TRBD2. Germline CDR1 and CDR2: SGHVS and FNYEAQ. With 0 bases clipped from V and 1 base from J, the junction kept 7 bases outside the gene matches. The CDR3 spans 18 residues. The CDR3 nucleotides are TGTGCCAGCAGCTTAGCGCCTAGCGGGAGCCTCGGCACAGATACGCAGTATTTT. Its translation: CASSLAPSGSLGTDTQYF.

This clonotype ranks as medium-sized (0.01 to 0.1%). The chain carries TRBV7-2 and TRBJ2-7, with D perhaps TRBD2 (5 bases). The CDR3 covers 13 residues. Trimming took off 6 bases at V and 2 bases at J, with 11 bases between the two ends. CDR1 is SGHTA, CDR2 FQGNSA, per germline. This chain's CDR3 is CASRSPGTYEQYF. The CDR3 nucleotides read TGTGCCAGCAGATCCCCCGGGACCTACGAGCAGTACTTC.